A single T cell receptor beta chain is shown here with its context. These data belong to a study of cytomegalovirus exposure and HLA in healthy donors. In the PCR, 60 Vbeta and 13 Jbeta primers were used. The table came from immunoSEQ multiplex PCR; TCRdb's copy has only in-frame clones and leaves some out. Here the sample spans approximately 130,000 clones, around 75% being singletons. The clonotype comes from a man aged 25 to 40 in good health and CMV-seronegative. Specimen: PBMCs.

The DNA for the CDR3 is TGTGCCAGCACAGGGCAACCCGATCAGCCCCAGCATTTT. Residues: CASTGQPDQPQHF. The chain recombines TRBV2 with TRBJ1-5; possible D gene TRBD1, 5 bases. Germline CDR1 and CDR2: SNHLY and FYNNEI. The V end was cut by 7 bases, the J end by 5 bases, with 12 bases between. This CDR3 region has 13 residues.